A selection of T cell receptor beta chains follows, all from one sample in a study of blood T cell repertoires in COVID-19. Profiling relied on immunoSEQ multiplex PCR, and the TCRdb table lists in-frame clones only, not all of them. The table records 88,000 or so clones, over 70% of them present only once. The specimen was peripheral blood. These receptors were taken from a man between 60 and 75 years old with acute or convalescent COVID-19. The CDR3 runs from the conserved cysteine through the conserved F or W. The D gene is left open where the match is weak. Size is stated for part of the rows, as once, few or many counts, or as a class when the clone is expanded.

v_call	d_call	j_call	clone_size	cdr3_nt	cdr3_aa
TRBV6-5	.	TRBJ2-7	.	TGTGCCAGCAGACGATGGGGGGAGTCCTACGAGCAGTACTTC	CASRRWGESYEQYF
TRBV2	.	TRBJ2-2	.	TGTGCCAGCAAAGGGTTGGGACAAGAGAACACCGGGGAGCTGTTTTTT	CASKGLGQENTGELFF
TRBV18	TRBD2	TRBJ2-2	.	TGTGCCAGCTCACCAGACGGGACTAGCGGGAACACCGGGGAGCTGTTTTTT	CASSPDGTSGNTGELFF
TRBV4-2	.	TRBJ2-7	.	TGTGCCAGCAGCCAAGGATCAGGCGGGCGTAACTACGAGCAGTACTTC	CASSQGSGGRNYEQYF
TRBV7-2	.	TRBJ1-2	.	TGTGCCAGCAGCCTTGCGGTGGCTATGGGCTACACCTTC	CASSLAVAMGYTF
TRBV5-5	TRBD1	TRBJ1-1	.	TGTGCCAGCAGCTTTAAGGCAGGGGGGACTGAAGCTTTCTTT	CASSFKAGGTEAFF
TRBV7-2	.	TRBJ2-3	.	TGTGCCAGCAGCCTTACCAGCGGGTCGGGGGCAGATACGCAGTATTTT	CASSLTSGSGADTQYF
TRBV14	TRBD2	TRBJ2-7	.	TGTGCCAGCAGTCGCATAGCGGGAATACGCGAGCAGTACTTC	CASSRIAGIREQYF
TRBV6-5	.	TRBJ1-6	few	TGTGCCAGCAGGTCTGACAGCTCCTATAATTCACCCCTCCACTTT	CASRSDSSYNSPLHF
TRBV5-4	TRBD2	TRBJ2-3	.	TGTGCCAGCAGCTTATTTGGGGGGGAGCAGTATTTT	CASSLFGGEQYF
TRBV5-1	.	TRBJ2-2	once	TGCGCCAGCAGCTCGGGACTCAACACCGGGGAGCTGTTTTTT	CASSSGLNTGELFF
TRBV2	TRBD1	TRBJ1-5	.	TGTGCCAGCAGTGGGACAGGGCTTCAGGCCCAGCATTTT	CASSGTGLQAQHF
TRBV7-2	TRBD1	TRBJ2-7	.	TGTGCCAGCAGCCAAGACAGGGCTAATATCTACGAGCAGTACTTC	CASSQDRANIYEQYF
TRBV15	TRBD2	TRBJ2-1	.	TGTGCCACCAGCAGAGAGACCAGCGGGAGGGGGAACAATGAGCAGTTCTTC	CATSRETSGRGNNEQFF
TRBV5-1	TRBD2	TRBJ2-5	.	TGCGCCAGCGGAGGACTAGCCGGGGAGACCCAGTACTTC	CASGGLAGETQYF
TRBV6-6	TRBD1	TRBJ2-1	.	TGTGCCAGCAGTTACTCCCCGGGACAGCCCTACAATGAGCAGTTCTTC	CASSYSPGQPYNEQFF
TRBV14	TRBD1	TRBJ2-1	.	TGTGCCAGCAGCCCGGACAGGGCAAATGAGCAGTTCTTC	CASSPDRANEQFF
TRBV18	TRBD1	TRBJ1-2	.	TGTGCCAGCTCAGACAGGGGCGAGGTATATGGCTACACCTTC	CASSDRGEVYGYTF
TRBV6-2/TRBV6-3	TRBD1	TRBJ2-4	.	TGTGCCAGCAGTTACTATGGGGACAGCGGCGGACACATTCAGTACTTC	CASSYYGDSGGHIQYF
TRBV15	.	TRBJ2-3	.	TGTGCCACCAGTTCACTAGCTAACCCGAGCACAGATACGCAGTATTTT	CATSSLANPSTDTQYF
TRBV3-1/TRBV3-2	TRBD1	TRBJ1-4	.	TGTGCCAGCAACGGACAGGTCGGTGAAAAACTGTTTTTT	CASNGQVGEKLFF
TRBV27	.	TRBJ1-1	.	TGTGCCAGCAGGTGGGGAGGGGAGAACACTGAAGCTTTCTTT	CASRWGGENTEAFF
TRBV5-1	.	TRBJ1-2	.	TGCGCCAGCAGGCATAGAATGGGCAGAGAATATGGCTACACCTTC	CASRHRMGREYGYTF
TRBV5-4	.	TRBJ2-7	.	TGTGCCAGCAGCATCGGTCAGGACTCTGCCTACGAGCAGTACTTC	CASSIGQDSAYEQYF
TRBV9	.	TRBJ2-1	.	TGTGCCAGCAGCGTAGCAACAGGGCGGGATGAGCAGTTCTTC	CASSVATGRDEQFF
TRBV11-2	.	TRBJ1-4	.	TGTGCCAGCAGCTTAGAGGGCGAAAAACTGTTTTTT	CASSLEGEKLFF
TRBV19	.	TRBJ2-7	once	TGTGTCATCGGAGGGGGCGAGGAACAGTTGGAGCAGTACTTC	CVIGGGEEQLEQYF
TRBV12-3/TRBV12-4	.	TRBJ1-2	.	TGTGCCAGCAGTTCAGAACTAAACTATGGCTACACCTTC	CASSSELNYGYTF